This record concerns one T cell receptor beta chain sequence. Using immunoSEQ multiplex PCR, the repertoire was profiled, and TCRdb retains in-frame clones only, with some absent. The repertoire consists of thousands of clones, with 95% occurring once and the leading ten covering around 0.92%. These data belong to a study of T cell clonotyping in hematopoietic cell transplantation. The CDR3 extends over 15 amino acids. The germline gives CDR1 SGDLS, CDR2 YYNGEE. J was trimmed by 4 bases and V by 3 bases; bases with no gene match: 4. This clonotype was sampled from a male patient in his 50s who had an allogeneic stem cell transplant from a related donor, so the T cells may come from the graft donor. Some clones in this sample may be carry-over from other donors' samples. Sequenced here: PBMCs, sampled 30 days after allogeneic stem cell transplant. The chain employs TRBV9 and TRBJ2-7; 13 nucleotides agree with TRBD2. For the CDR3, the DNA is TGTGCCAGCAGCGCGGGACTAGCGGGACCTTACGAGCAGTACTTC. Amino acid sequence: CASSAGLAGPYEQYF.